A single sample gave rise to the 32 T cell receptor beta chains below, sequenced in a study of OX40 agonist ivuxolimab in advanced cancers. The receptor library was made with the immunoSEQ multiplex PCR assay. TCRdb holds this immuneACCESS table with in-frame rearrangements only. Some clones are missing; in checked studies, unresolved V genes explain under half, and the rest has no known cause. The sample records approximately 44,000 clones, less than 95% of which are singletons. About 15% of the sample is held by the ten biggest clonotypes. The sequences come from CD4+ or CD8+ T cells sorted from blood, collected in a trial of the OX40 agonist ivuxolimab. These receptors were taken from an adult with an advanced solid tumor such as melanoma, head and neck, liver or kidney cancer.

This rearrangement joins TRBV6-1 to TRBJ2-7, with 10 bases that match TRBD1. The germline CDR1 and CDR2 sequences are MNHNS and SASEGT. After removal of 5 bases from V and 4 bases from J, the junction contained 8 bases not matched to a gene. The CDR3 has 15 residues. The CDR3 loop is CASSPLPGQGYEQYF. Here the CDR3 DNA reads TGTGCCAGCAGTCCTCTACCGGGACAGGGGTACGAGCAGTACTTC.

V is TRBV29-1 and J is TRBJ1-1, with 8 nucleotides matching TRBD1. The CDR3 totals 14 residues. Germline V gene sequence: CDR1 SQVTM, CDR2 ANQGSEA. V trimming: 0 bases; J trimming: 10 bases; junction bases outside the gene matches: 10. The CDR3, as DNA: TGCAGCGTTGAAGATTGGACAGGGCGAGGGGGAGCTTTCTTT. The encoded protein is CSVEDWTGRGGAFF. The variable domain in full, completed from reference TRBV29-1 and TRBJ1-1, reads SAVISQKPSRDICQRGTSLTIQCQVDSQVTMMFWYRQQPGQSLTLIATANQGSEATYESGFVIDKFPISRPNLTFSTLTVSNMSPEDSSIYLCSVEDWTGRGGAFFGQGTRLTVV.

CDR3 in amino acids: CASSEARGVTF. CDR3 in DNA: TGTGCCAGCAGTGAAGCGAGGGGAGTCACCTTC. This chain joins TRBV6-1 and TRBJ1-2; a weak D match, TRBD1 (5 bases). Germline V CDR1 and CDR2: MNHNS, SASEGT. V lost 0 bases and J 13 bases, leaving 9 bases between the germline ends. The CDR3 sequence is 11 residues long.

The J gene is TRBJ1-3, the V gene TRBV19, with 11 bases that match TRBD1. CDR1 is LNHDA, CDR2 SQIVND, per germline (reference sequence). J was trimmed by 13 bases and V by 9 bases; bases with no gene match: 11. The CDR3 length is 13 residues. The CDR3 DNA reads TGTGCCAGCATAGGGACAGGGGGGTTTTTGATATATTTT. Translated: CASIGTGGFLIYF.

The CDR3 DNA follows: TGTGCCAGCAGCCCCGGACTAGCGGAGGCCTCCTACGAGCAGTACTTC. Protein: CASSPGLAEASYEQYF. The chain joins TRBV7-6 to TRBJ2-7; 10 nucleotides line up with TRBD2. The CDR3 length is 16 residues. The V gene end was trimmed by 5 bases and the J gene end by 0 bases; junction bases not matched to a gene: 7. CDR1 is SGHVS and CDR2 is FNYEAQ in the germline V gene.

The V and J genes are TRBV2 and TRBJ1-2; no firm D call. With 0 bases removed from V and 2 bases from J, the gap between germline ends came to 7 bases. CDR3 length: 14 residues. Looked up from germline, CDR1 is SNHLY and CDR2 is FYNNEI. The DNA for the CDR3 is TGTGCCAGCAGTGAAGCGCCAGCAAACTATGGCTACACCTTC. It is translated as CASSEAPANYGYTF.

The V gene is TRBV27, the J gene TRBJ1-5; D call uncertain. V lost 3 bases and J lost 2, with 5 bases in between. Germline loops: CDR1 MNHEY, CDR2 SMNVEV (reference sequence). The CDR3 is 13 amino acids. CDR3 protein: CASSLTGNQPQHF. As DNA, the CDR3 is TGTGCCAGCAGTTTGACCGGCAATCAGCCCCAGCATTTT.

The chain couples TRBV7-9 to TRBJ2-7, with D tentatively TRBD1 or TRBD2 (5 bases each). Trimming stripped 5 bases from V and 3 bases from J, with 17 bases between. The CDR3 runs 15 residues. CDR1 SEHNR and CDR2 FQNEAQ come from the germline V gene (reference sequence). Here the CDR3 reads CASSGGKGRIYEQYF. DNA for the CDR3: TGTGCCAGCAGCGGGGGAAAGGGACGGATCTACGAGCAGTACTTC.

The chain carries TRBV28 and TRBJ2-1, with TRBD2 identical over 13 bases. CDR3 size: 14 residues. The V and J ends lost 7 bases and 10 bases, in that order; junction bases with no gene match: 7. Looked up from germline, CDR1 is MDHEN and CDR2 is SYDVKM. The CDR3 DNA follows: TGTGCCAGCACACTAGCGGGAGGGCGGATCGAGCAGTTCTTC. This sequence encodes CASTLAGGRIEQFF.

The rearrangement uses TRBV11-3 and TRBJ2-2, with a weak D call TRBD1 (6 bases). This CDR3 is 13 amino acids long. The ends were cut back, 9 bases at V and 6 bases at J, with 14 bases in the middle. Per germline, CDR1 SGHNT and CDR2 YENEEA. For the CDR3, the DNA is TGTGCCAGAGGCCCAGGGGCGTCCGGGGAGCTGTTTTTT. It translates to CARGPGASGELFF. The full variable domain, its missing parts supplied by reference TRBV11-3 and TRBJ2-2, is EAGVVQSPRYKIIEKKQPVAFWCNPISGHNTLYWYLQNLGQGPELLIRYENEEAVDDSQLPKDRFSAERLKGVDSTLKIQPAELGDSAVYLCARGPGASGELFFGEGSRLTVL.

The chain uses TRBV23-1 and TRBJ2-7, with no clear D. TRBV23-1 is classed as an ORF, of uncertain function. V lost 9 bases to trimming and J lost 4 bases, with 22 bases between them. The CDR3 contains 15 residues. CDR3 DNA: TGCGCCAGAGGACCCCTAAACCTGCTACCTTACGAGCAGTACTTC. Protein: CARGPLNLLPYEQYF.

V and J are TRBV2 and TRBJ2-1, with a possible D match to TRBD2 (5 bases). Trimming shortened V by 8 bases and J by 0 bases, and 11 bases separated the two germline ends. Germline V gene data show CDR1 as SNHLY and CDR2 as FYNNEI. CDR3 length equals 14 residues. In DNA, the CDR3 is TGTGCCAGCGCACTAGGCCTCTCCTACAATGAGCAGTTCTTC. Protein: CASALGLSYNEQFF. The full variable domain, rest sourced from reference TRBV2 and TRBJ2-1, is EPEVTQTPSHQVTQMGQEVILRCVPISNHLYFYWYRQILGQKVEFLVSFYNNEISEKSEIFDDQFSVERPDGSNFTLKIRSTKLEDSAMYFCASALGLSYNEQFFGPGTRLTVL.

The V call is TRBV6-5, the J call TRBJ2-5; D call uncertain. CDR3 length equals 12 residues. In germline, CDR1 is MNHEY, CDR2 SVGAGI. V dropped 6 bases and J dropped 0 bases, with 5 bases sitting between them. The CDR3 loop is CASSVNQETQYF. The CDR3 DNA sequence: TGTGCCAGCAGCGTAAACCAAGAGACCCAGTACTTC.

The CDR3 coding sequence is TGTGCCAGCAGCGTAGCTAGAGCGGACTACGAGCAGTACTTC. It encodes CASSVARADYEQYF. The V gene is TRBV9, the J gene TRBJ2-7; D may be TRBD2 (5 bases). Trimming took 0 bases from V and 3 from J, leaving 10 bases between them. The CDR3 runs 14 residues. The germline V gene has CDR1 SGDLS and CDR2 YYNGEE. Combining the CDR3 with reference TRBV9 and TRBJ2-7 gives the whole variable domain DSGVTQTPKHLITATGQRVTLRCSPRSGDLSVYWYQQSLDQGLQFLIQYYNGEERAKGNILERFSAQQFPDLHSELNLSSLELGDSALYFCASSVARADYEQYFGPGTRLTVT.

The chain couples TRBV30 to TRBJ2-7; D uncertain. The germline V gene encodes CDR1 GTSNPN and CDR2 SVGIG (reference sequence). Trimming pared 2 bases from V and 0 bases from J, leaving 11 bases between. CDR3 length: 14 residues. In nucleotides, the CDR3 is TGTGCCTGGAGTCCTCCCCCAGCCTCCTACGAGCAGTACTTC. Amino acid sequence: CAWSPPPASYEQYF.

The chain employs TRBV7-9 and TRBJ1-1, with D unresolved. Germline CDR1 reads SEHNR; CDR2 reads FQNEAQ (reference sequence). V shed 4 bases and J shed 5 bases, with 8 bases lying between them. CDR3 length: 12 amino acids. The CDR3, as DNA: TGTGCCAGCAGCTCTCTGGGGACTGAAGCTTTCTTT. This translates into CASSSLGTEAFF. The variable domain in full, completed from reference TRBV7-9 and TRBJ1-1, reads DTGVSQNPRHKITKRGQNVTFRCDPISEHNRLYWYRQTLGQGPEFLTYFQNEAQLEKSRLLSDRFSAERPKGSFSTLEIQRTEQGDSAMYLCASSSLGTEAFFGQGTRLTVV.

This clone was detected once. The chain has TRBV13 and TRBJ2-3; TRBD2 matches at 8 bases. The CDR3 extends over 16 amino acids. J lost 4 bases, V lost 0 bases, and 6 bases had no gene match. CDR1 PRHDT and CDR2 FYEKMQ come from the germline V gene (reference sequence). As DNA, the CDR3 is TGTGCCAGCAGCTTAGGCGCGGGAGGAAGGGCAGATACGCAGTATTTT. It encodes CASSLGAGGRADTQYF.

V is TRBV9 and J is TRBJ2-1; 7 bases are a match to TRBD1. Germline V gene sequence: CDR1 SGDLS, CDR2 YYNGEE. This CDR3 is 15 amino acids long. J was trimmed by 3 bases and V by 4 bases; bases with no gene match: 7. CDR3 nucleotides: TGTGCCAGCAGCACTCAGGGGGACAGCTACAATGAGCAGTTCTTC. Its translation is CASSTQGDSYNEQFF.

The V gene is TRBV7-2, the J gene TRBJ2-1, with D uncertain. Germline values: CDR1 SGHTA, CDR2 FQGNSA. This CDR3 is built from 16 residues. The germline V and J ends were trimmed by 1 base and 3 bases, with 13 bases remaining between them. CDR3 nucleotide sequence: TGTGCCAGCAGCTTAGACGGAAACGGCTACTACAATGAGCAGTTCTTC. Translated: CASSLDGNGYYNEQFF.

The CDR3, as DNA: TGTGCCAGCAGTGTCGGTGGACCCTACGAGCAGTACTTC. Translating gives CASSVGGPYEQYF. This rearrangement joins TRBV27 to TRBJ2-7; no reliable D call. V was shortened by 5 bases and J by 2 bases, with 10 bases between the two germline ends. Germline assignment: CDR1 MNHEY and CDR2 SMNVEV (reference sequence). The CDR3 spans 13 residues.

This chain uses TRBV2 with TRBJ2-7; 11 nucleotides agree with TRBD2. The CDR3 consists of 15 residues. The V gene's germline CDR1 is SNHLY and CDR2 FYNNEI. The V and J ends lost 8 bases and 0 bases, in that order; junction bases with no gene match: 6. CDR3 bases: TGTGCCAGCCGTCGACTAGCGGGAAACTCCTACGAGCAGTACTTC. The encoded protein is CASRRLAGNSYEQYF.

The chain is built from TRBV29-1 and TRBJ2-6, with unresolved D. Germline CDR1 SQVTM, CDR2 ANQGSEA. V was shortened by 1 base and J by 1 base, with 5 bases between the two germline ends. The length of the CDR3 is 14 residues. CDR3 nucleotide sequence: TGCAGCGTTGAAGGCAGATCTGGGGCCAACGTCCTGACTTTC. Translated, it gives CSVEGRSGANVLTF.

The V gene is TRBV4-1, the J gene TRBJ2-7; 12 nucleotides align to TRBD2. The CDR3 spans 15 residues. With 4 bases clipped from V and 4 bases from J, the junction kept 5 bases outside the gene matches. Germline V CDR1 and CDR2: MGHRA, YSYEKL. CDR3 nucleotides: TGCGCCAGCAGCCCCGGGCTAGCGGGAGGGTACGAGCAGTACTTC. This encodes CASSPGLAGGYEQYF.

The chain has TRBV5-4 and TRBJ2-5; TRBD2 matches at 11 bases. V was pared by 4 bases and J by 1 base, with 3 bases of the junction left unmatched. CDR3 length: 15 residues. Germline V gene sequence: CDR1 SGHNT, CDR2 YYREEE (reference sequence). The CDR3 sequence is CASSPGTSGQETQYF. In DNA, the CDR3 is TGTGCCAGCAGCCCGGGGACTAGCGGCCAAGAGACCCAGTACTTC.

The rearrangement links TRBV7-9 to TRBJ1-2; TRBD1 matches 7 bases. CDR1 is SEHNR and CDR2 is FQNEAQ in the germline V gene (reference sequence). The CDR3 has 17 amino acids. V lost 0 bases, J lost 2 bases, and 9 bases stayed unmatched. CDR3: CASSLAAPGGVNYGYTF. The CDR3 coding sequence is TGTGCCAGCAGCTTAGCTGCCCCAGGGGGAGTGAACTATGGCTACACCTTC.

The chain carries TRBV6-6 and TRBJ2-7; 8 bases are shared with TRBD1. CDR1 MNHNY and CDR2 SVGAGI come from the germline V gene (reference sequence). This CDR3 contains 14 residues. Unmatched junction bases numbered 4, after V lost 4 bases and J lost 2 bases. CDR3 nucleotides: TGTGCCAGCAGTTTTAGACAGGGGACCTACGAGCAGTACTTC. Protein sequence: CASSFRQGTYEQYF.

This rearrangement joins TRBV5-1 to TRBJ2-7, with D unclear. CDR1 is SGHRS, CDR2 YFSETQ, per germline. V was clipped by 3 bases and J by 1 base, with 11 bases between them. The CDR3 is 14 residues long. This CDR3 reads CASSSPPVSYEQYF. In DNA form, the CDR3 reads TGCGCCAGCAGCTCACCCCCAGTTTCCTACGAGCAGTACTTC. The complete variable domain, with remaining parts taken from reference TRBV5-1 and TRBJ2-7, reads KAGVTQTPRYLIKTRGQQVTLSCSPISGHRSVSWYQQTPGQGLQFLFEYFSETQRNKGNFPGRFSGRQFSNSRSEMNVSTLELGDSALYLCASSSPPVSYEQYFGPGTRLTVT.

J is TRBJ2-7 and V is TRBV29-1; D is unresolved. Germline V gives CDR1 SQVTM, CDR2 ANQGSEA. This CDR3 has 11 residues. V was pared by 7 bases and J by 2 bases, with 9 bases between. DNA for the CDR3: TGCAGCGCCGGGTCGGCCTACGAGCAGTACTTC. Amino acids: CSAGSAYEQYF.

The chain carries TRBV19 and TRBJ2-7; TRBD1 matches at 9 bases. Germline CDR1 and CDR2: LNHDA and SQIVND (reference sequence). The CDR3 has 14 amino acids. Losses at the gene ends were 3 bases for V and 4 bases for J; bases not matched to a gene: 4. In DNA, the CDR3 is TGTGCCAGTAGTATTGGGACAGGGACGTACGAGCAGTACTTC. Its translation: CASSIGTGTYEQYF.

This chain joins TRBV5-1 and TRBJ2-7; D call uncertain. This CDR3 is 13 amino acids long. Trimming pared 3 bases from V and 7 bases from J, leaving 14 bases between. Germline CDR1 SGHRS, CDR2 YFSETQ. The CDR3 DNA reads TGCGCCAGCAGCTCGACCTGGCGGCGGGAGCAGTACTTC. Translating gives CASSSTWRREQYF.

The CDR3 loop is CSAAVTGELFF. The CDR3 DNA follows: TGCAGCGCCGCAGTCACCGGGGAGCTGTTTTTT. This chain uses TRBV29-1 with TRBJ2-2; D is ambiguous. V was clipped by 7 bases and J by 4 bases, with 7 bases between them. Per the germline V gene, CDR1 is SQVTM and CDR2 is ANQGSEA. CDR3 size: 11 residues.

This clone occurred once. The CDR3, as DNA: TGTGCCAGCAGCTTAGAGGCCGGGACAGGGAACGAGCAGTACTTC. It codes for CASSLEAGTGNEQYF. The chain has TRBV7-6 and TRBJ2-7, with 9 positions matching TRBD1. This CDR3 spans 15 amino acids. CDR1 SGHVS and CDR2 FNYEAQ come from the germline V gene. The ends lost 1 base at V and 5 bases at J; junction bases unmatched: 6. The complete variable domain, with remaining parts taken from reference TRBV7-6 and TRBJ2-7, reads GAGVSQSPRYKVTKRGQDVALRCDPISGHVSLYWYRQALGQGPEFLTYFNYEAQQDKSGLPNDRFSAERPEGSISTLTIQRTEQRDSAMYRCASSLEAGTGNEQYFGPGTRLTVT.